This TCR beta chain was retrieved from a study of post-analysis software for immune sequencing data (dated by TCRdb to between 2014 and 2017). In the study overall: Recorded disease courses included relapsing-remitting, secondary progressive and progressive-relapsing multiple sclerosis, with some patients lacking subtype annotation. The patient repertoires were compared against 11 previously published healthy control repertoires obtained from donors aged about 6 to 28 years. A subset of samples was prepared in parallel using single-end sample barcoding, then pooled and co-amplified after Illumina adapter ligation. Paper-wide results and their limitations: Strong co-clustering of samples prepared in the same batch was shown by direct clustering with F measure, prompting a batch-effect correction. The control group was slightly older than the multiple sclerosis patient group. Significantly lower normalized Chao1 diversity was found in multiple sclerosis patients than in controls, suggesting substantial peripheral T-cell clonal expansion. Patients showed significantly higher frequencies than controls for several TRBV segments, among them TRBV5-6, TRBV5-1 and TRBV20-1.

The germline V gene (reference sequence) gives CDR1 as GTSNPN and CDR2 as SVGIG. V and J are truncated by 4 bases and 3 bases respectively, leaving an intervening sequence of 18 bases. From the cysteine up to the phenylalanine, the CDR3 has a length of 15 residues. Only CDR3 DNA is held: 45 bases, read in frame from base 1. To demonstrate the VDJtools post-analysis software, the study profiled TCR beta repertoires from the peripheral blood of approximately twelve young patients with multiple sclerosis. The patients with multiple sclerosis were children and adolescents between about 6 and 15 years of age. With regard to this clonotype: Which antigen it targets is not known. No qualities accompany the bases; no much larger clone lies one base away.

Library method: PCR. These reads were obtained on an Illumina HiSeq 2500. To reduce PCR and sequencing biases, unique molecular identifiers were incorporated into the TCR beta cDNA libraries. Approximately 500,000 cDNA molecules were obtained per 1 to 10 million input T cells, so each molecule approximated one T cell. Patient libraries were prepared and sequenced with the same protocol used for the earlier healthy control dataset. Within a given batch, samples were prepared together, multiplexed and sequenced on the same HiSeq lane. Per the authors' processing: Raw barcoded reads were processed with MIGEC, and single-read molecular identifier groups were discarded before consensus assembly and CDR3 extraction. VDJtools was used for post-analysis of the clonotype tables, and diversity was normalized by down-sampling every dataset to the size of the smallest sample. Repertoire overlap clustering matched CDR3 amino acid but not nucleotide sequences to correct batch-related cross-sample contamination. The raw public data were reprocessed by TCRdb itself: fastp quality trimming at Q25, MiXCR clonotype calling, in-frame beta chains only. When rows share a CDR3 protein, they turn into one entry using the most common DNA and genes. None of the V and J calls come from the authors' own analysis; TCRdb made them. Present in this sample are more than 450,000 distinct CDR3 sequences, 44% of which were seen just once. The ten largest account for roughly 1.8% of the sample.

The chain links TRBV30 with TRBJ1-1, with the D gene not confidently named. The sample comprised blood. This TCR was recovered from a girl aged 10 to 17 with multiple sclerosis. In nucleotide form, the sequence is TGTGCCTGGAAGGAGAGAGGGAAAGGGTACACTGAAGCTTTCTTT. It encodes CAWKERGKGYTEAFF. The CDR3, completed at both ends by the reference TRBV30 and TRBJ1-1 genes, gives the full variable domain SQTIHQWPATLVQPVGSPLSLECTVEGTSNPNLYWYRQAAGRGLQLLFYSVGIGQISSEVPQNLSASRPQDRQFILSSKKLLLSDSGFYLCAWKERGKGYTEAFFGQGTRLTVV.